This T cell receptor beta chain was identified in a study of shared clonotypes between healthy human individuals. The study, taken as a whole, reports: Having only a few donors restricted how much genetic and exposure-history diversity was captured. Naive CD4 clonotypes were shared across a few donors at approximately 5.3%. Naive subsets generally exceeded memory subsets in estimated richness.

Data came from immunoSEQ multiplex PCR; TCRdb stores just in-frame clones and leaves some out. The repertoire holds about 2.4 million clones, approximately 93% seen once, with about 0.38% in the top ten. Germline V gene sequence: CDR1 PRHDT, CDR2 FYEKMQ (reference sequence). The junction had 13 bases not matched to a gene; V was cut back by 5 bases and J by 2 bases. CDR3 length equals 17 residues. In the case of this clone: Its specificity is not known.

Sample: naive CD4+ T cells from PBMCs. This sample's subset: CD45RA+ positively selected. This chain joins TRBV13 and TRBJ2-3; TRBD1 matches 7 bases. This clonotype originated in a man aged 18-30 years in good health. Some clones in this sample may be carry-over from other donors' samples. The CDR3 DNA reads TGTGCCAGCAGCCTTCATCCGGACAGGACAAACACAGATACGCAGTATTTT. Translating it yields CASSLHPDRTNTDTQYF. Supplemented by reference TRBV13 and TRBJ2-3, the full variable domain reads AAGVIQSPRHLIKEKRETATLKCYPIPRHDTVYWYQQGPGQDPQFLISFYEKMQSDKGSIPDRFSAQQFSDYHSELNMSSLELGDSALYFCASSLHPDRTNTDTQYFGPGTRLTVL.